These 21 T cell receptor beta chains originate from one sample sequenced in a study of T cell responses to AZD1222 COVID-19 vaccine. Measured with immunoSEQ multiplex PCR; TCRdb has only the in-frame clones, and not every one. This table has roughly 120,000 clones, 90% appearing once. The material sequenced was peripheral blood, taken 28 days after the second dose of the MenACWY control vaccine. The receptor source for this set is an adult who received the MenACWY meningococcal vaccine as a control.

This clone is a singleton in its sample. V and J are TRBV7-2 and TRBJ2-1; D is uncertain. Per the germline V gene, CDR1 is SGHTA and CDR2 is FQGNSA. The CDR3 spans 15 residues. The ends were cut back, 5 bases at V and 4 bases at J, with 15 bases in the middle. The CDR3: CASSASVGLYNEQFF. The CDR3 DNA reads as TGTGCCAGCAGCGCCTCGGTCGGGCTGTACAATGAGCAGTTCTTC.

This clone was seen just once. J is TRBJ1-2 and V is TRBV20-1; D gene unclear. The CDR3 covers 11 residues. Germline V CDR1 and CDR2: DFQATT, SNEGSKA (reference sequence). Trimming took off 3 bases at V and 14 bases at J, with 16 bases between the two ends. The CDR3 DNA follows: TGCAGTGCTAGCATGCAAGGGATCTATACCTTC. As protein: CSASMQGIYTF.

The rearrangement uses TRBV15 and TRBJ2-5, with D possibly matching TRBD2 (5 bases). V was trimmed by 4 bases and J by 11 bases, leaving 20 bases between them. The CDR3 sequence is 14 residues long. Germline V lookup: CDR1 LNHNV, CDR2 YYDKDF (reference sequence). CDR3: CATSIGVATKEQYF. The CDR3 nucleotides are TGTGCCACCAGCATCGGGGTAGCGACCAAAGAGCAGTACTTC.

As regards this clone: The identical CDR3 is also encoded by other nucleotide sequences in the sample. This sequence joins TRBV7-9 and TRBJ2-7, with D tentatively TRBD2 (6 bases). The V and J ends lost 3 bases and 3 bases respectively, with 6 bases between them. CDR1 SEHNR and CDR2 FQNEAQ come from the germline V gene (reference sequence). The CDR3 contains 12 residues. The CDR3 reads CASSFSGYEQYF. The CDR3, as DNA: TGTGCCAGCAGCTTTAGCGGCTACGAGCAGTACTTC.

A single count supports this clone. The V gene is TRBV19, the J gene TRBJ2-7, with a tentative D call TRBD1 (5 bases). Germline V gives CDR1 LNHDA, CDR2 SQIVND (reference sequence). V was cut by 6 bases and J by 3 bases, with 18 bases left in between. CDR3 length: 15 residues. CDR3 sequence: CASRIRATVFYEQYF. The DNA for the CDR3 is TGTGCCAGTAGGATCAGGGCCACCGTTTTCTACGAGCAGTACTTC.

The chain links TRBV4-1 to TRBJ2-3; the D is unclear. The CDR3 is 16 amino acids. Trimming cost V 3 bases and J 6 bases, with 19 bases left between them. In germline, CDR1 is MGHRA, CDR2 YSYEKL. The DNA of the CDR3 is TGCGCCAGCAGCCACTTGGGTCTGGATGTGGGGGATACGCAGTATTTT. Its translation is CASSHLGLDVGDTQYF.

The gene calls are TRBV28 and TRBJ2-5; D is perhaps TRBD1 or TRBD2 (5 bases each). The CDR3 has 16 residues. The V gene's germline CDR1 is MDHEN and CDR2 SYDVKM. The ends were cut back, 6 bases at V and 4 bases at J, with 21 bases in the middle. Here the CDR3 reads CASRSTGTATRETQYF. The CDR3 DNA follows: TGTGCCAGCAGGAGCACCGGGACGGCAACCCGAGAGACCCAGTACTTC. Looking up the rest from reference TRBV28 and TRBJ2-5 gives the full variable domain: DVKVTQSSRYLVKRTGEKVFLECVQDMDHENMFWYRQDPGLGLRLIYFSYDVKMKEKGDIPEGYSVSREKKERFSLILESASTNQTSMYLCASRSTGTATRETQYFGPGTRLLVL.

This chain uses TRBV28 with TRBJ1-4; D gene ambiguous. The CDR3 has 12 residues. The germline V gene encodes CDR1 MDHEN and CDR2 SYDVKM. With 8 bases removed from V and 8 bases from J, the gap between germline ends came to 12 bases. CDR3 loop: CASLEKGEKLFF. The CDR3 DNA sequence: TGTGCCAGCCTAGAGAAGGGAGAAAAACTGTTTTTT.

The CDR3 nucleotides are TGTGCCAGCAGCTCCGGACGGGTAGGCTCCTACGAGCAGTACTTC. Amino acids: CASSSGRVGSYEQYF. The J gene is TRBJ2-7, the V gene TRBV11-3; no definite D call. The CDR3 has 15 residues. Per the germline V gene, CDR1 is SGHNT and CDR2 is YENEEA. The V gene lost 4 bases and the J gene lost 0 bases, with 13 bases spanning the gap.

The rearrangement joins TRBV2 to TRBJ1-1, with 7 positions matching TRBD1. Looked up from germline, CDR1 is SNHLY and CDR2 is FYNNEI. Losses at the gene ends were 5 bases for V and 4 bases for J; bases not matched to a gene: 7. The length of the CDR3 is 14 residues. The CDR3 sequence is CASSLQTGSTEAFF. CDR3 sequence (DNA): TGTGCCAGCAGTCTACAGACAGGGTCCACTGAAGCTTTCTTT. The variable domain in full, with the rest retrieved from reference TRBV2 and TRBJ1-1, is EPEVTQTPSHQVTQMGQEVILRCVPISNHLYFYWYRQILGQKVEFLVSFYNNEISEKSEIFDDQFSVERPDGSNFTLKIRSTKLEDSAMYFCASSLQTGSTEAFFGQGTRLTVV.

This clone was detected a few times. V and J are TRBV18 and TRBJ2-1; D remains unclear. The CDR3 sequence is 12 residues long. Trimming pared 2 bases from V and 8 bases from J, leaving 7 bases between. Germline CDR1 and CDR2: KGHSH and LQKENI. The CDR3 region is CASSPIGDEQFF. DNA of the CDR3: TGTGCCAGCTCACCAATTGGCGATGAGCAGTTCTTC.

The V call is TRBV19, the J call TRBJ1-5, with 11 bases matching TRBD1. The CDR3 covers 16 residues. CDR1 and CDR2 from the germline V gene are LNHDA and SQIVND (reference sequence). The V and J ends lost 6 bases and 0 bases, in that order; junction bases with no gene match: 4. CDR3 DNA: TGTGCCAGTAGAGGGACAGGGGGGAGTAGCAATCAGCCCCAGCATTTT. Translating gives CASRGTGGSSNQPQHF.

The chain combines TRBV7-2 with TRBJ1-5; D is uncertain. The CDR3 has 15 residues. Germline loops: CDR1 SGHTA, CDR2 FQGNSA. Trimming took off 2 bases at V and 0 bases at J, with 8 bases between the two ends. The CDR3 here is CASSLSGISNQPQHF. DNA for the CDR3: TGTGCCAGCAGCTTATCGGGTATTAGCAATCAGCCCCAGCATTTT.

V is TRBV27 and J is TRBJ1-2, with TRBD1 matching over 9 bases. The V gene end was trimmed by 7 bases and the J gene end by 5 bases; junction bases not matched to a gene: 14. The CDR3 has 16 amino acids. The V gene's germline CDR1 is MNHEY and CDR2 SMNVEV (reference sequence). CDR3 sequence reads: CASKSPGTGSRYGYTF. Written as DNA, the CDR3 is TGTGCCAGCAAAAGTCCCGGGACAGGGTCGAGGTATGGCTACACCTTC.

The chain recombines TRBV19 with TRBJ2-3, with D tentatively TRBD2 (6 bases). Germline V gives CDR1 LNHDA, CDR2 SQIVND (reference sequence). CDR3 length: 15 amino acids. The V end lost 3 bases, the J end lost 0 bases, and 10 bases lay between the germline ends. The CDR3 sequence: CASSIGGGSTDTQYF. The CDR3 DNA reads as TGTGCCAGTAGTATCGGTGGAGGGAGCACAGATACGCAGTATTTT.

This chain uses TRBV10-3 with TRBJ2-7, with D possibly being TRBD1 or TRBD2 (6 bases each). The germline V and J ends were trimmed by 2 bases and 3 bases, with 23 bases remaining between them. Germline CDR1 reads ENHRY; CDR2 reads SYGVKD. This CDR3 has 18 amino acids. The CDR3 coding sequence is TGTGCCATCAGTGAGCCGCCAAGGGGGGCGGGGCCCAACTACGAGCAGTACTTC. Translation: CAISEPPRGAGPNYEQYF.

The gene calls are TRBV14 and TRBJ1-4; 9 bases are a match to TRBD1. Trimming took 4 bases from V and 8 from J; bases not matched to a gene: 8. The length of the CDR3 is 15 residues. From germline, CDR1 is SGHDN and CDR2 FVKESK. The CDR3 sequence: CASSRNRGLGEKLFF. As DNA, the CDR3 is TGTGCCAGCAGCCGGAACAGGGGGCTCGGGGAAAAACTGTTTTTT.

This clone was seen once. The CDR3 region is CAILMEVSTDTQYF. Here the CDR3 DNA reads TGTGCCATCTTGATGGAGGTAAGTACAGATACGCAGTATTTT. The chain uses TRBV10-3 and TRBJ2-3; weak D call: TRBD2 (5 bases). V was trimmed by 8 bases and J by 3 bases, leaving 15 bases between them. This CDR3 has 14 amino acids. Looked up from germline, CDR1 is ENHRY and CDR2 is SYGVKD.

The rearrangement links TRBV27 to TRBJ1-5, with TRBD1 matching over 8 bases. Germline trimming cut 0 bases from V and 2 bases from J; bases unmatched to any gene: 9. Per the germline V gene, CDR1 is MNHEY and CDR2 is SMNVEV (reference sequence). This CDR3 has 18 amino acids. This CDR3 is CASSLSGRGRSGNQPQHF. As DNA, the CDR3 is TGTGCCAGCAGTTTATCGGGCAGGGGGCGTTCCGGCAATCAGCCCCAGCATTTT.

The chain combines TRBV24-1 with TRBJ2-1; 7 nucleotides match TRBD1. J was trimmed by 5 bases and V by 3 bases; bases with no gene match: 6. CDR1 and CDR2 from the germline V gene are KGHDR and SFDVKD. CDR3 length: 15 residues. CDR3 nucleotides: TGTGCCACCAGTGATCGGGACAGAGCCAACAATGAGCAGTTCTTC. Amino acids: CATSDRDRANNEQFF.

V is TRBV28 and J is TRBJ2-2; D possibly corresponds to TRBD2 (6 bases). This CDR3 has 13 amino acids. The V end lost 10 bases, the J end lost 6 bases, and 15 bases lay between the germline ends. Germline CDR1 MDHEN, CDR2 SYDVKM. DNA for the CDR3: TGTGCCACAACTCGACTAGTTCCCGGGGAGCTGTTTTTT. Its translation: CATTRLVPGELFF.